This entry features one T cell receptor beta chain sequence. Libraries were prepared by immunoSEQ multiplex PCR; TCRdb keeps only in-frame clonotypes and omits some of them. This table holds fewer than 120,000 clones, 70% to 90% found once. The ends were cut back, 2 bases at V and 4 bases at J, with 10 bases in the middle. The CDR3 contains 14 residues. Germline CDR1 reads SGDLS; CDR2 reads YYNGEE. The sample comes from a study of control samples from healthy donors and cancer patients. Source material: PBMCs. This TCR was recovered from a woman aged 55-69 years with lung cancer. The chain combines TRBV9 with TRBJ1-5, with D unresolved. CDR3 nucleotides: TGTGCCAGCAGCGTTGGGCACCTAAATCAGCCCCAGCATTTT. It encodes CASSVGHLNQPQHF.